The clone carrying this T cell receptor (beta chain) has at least ten counts. Its antigen is as yet unknown. The data were obtained in a study of T cells in Graves' hyperthyroidism and ophthalmopathy. Study observations and caveats: Blood samples included most of the expanded thyroid clonotypes exceeding 0.001.

Authors of the study amplified TCR beta CDR3 regions from RNA transcripts. When the TCR CDR3 underwent first-round RT-PCR, the HTBI primer set was used. Each CDR3 protein is one row after TCRdb ran MiXCR on the multiplex PCR reads. The sample has roughly 300,000 distinct CDR3 sequences, 20% to 25% seen once. The CDR3 has 14 residues. Trimming took 5 bases from V and 4 from J, leaving 14 bases between them. CDR1 and CDR2 (germline): SGHAT, FQNNGV. Participants, patients aged 18 to 65, had newly diagnosed hyperthyroidism with a duration under 2 months. Blood from later-ophthalmopathy patients was taken at first hyperthyroidism diagnosis.

This clonotype originated in a man aged 35 to 55 with Graves' hyperthyroidism that later progressed to Graves' ophthalmopathy. The material sequenced was blood. The chain is built from TRBV11-2 and TRBJ1-2; D perhaps matches TRBD1 (5 bases). The CDR3 DNA follows: TGTGCCAGCAGCACGGGGACGGTGGTCTATGGCTACACCTTC. It codes for CASSTGTVVYGYTF.